This TCR beta chain is from a study of control samples from healthy donors and cancer patients. Using immunoSEQ multiplex PCR, the repertoire was profiled, and TCRdb retains in-frame clones only, with some absent. The sample records 65,000 to 100,000 clones, roughly 91% being singletons. This sequence was found in a man aged 45-65 years in good health. Sequenced input: blood.

This CDR3 reads CASSLMDQPQHF. CDR3 coding DNA: TGTGCCAGCAGTTTAATGGACCAGCCCCAGCATTTT. This chain uses TRBV12-3 or TRBV12-4 with TRBJ1-5, with D unresolved. V was pared by 2 bases and J by 7 bases, with 6 bases between. This CDR3 is 12 amino acids long.